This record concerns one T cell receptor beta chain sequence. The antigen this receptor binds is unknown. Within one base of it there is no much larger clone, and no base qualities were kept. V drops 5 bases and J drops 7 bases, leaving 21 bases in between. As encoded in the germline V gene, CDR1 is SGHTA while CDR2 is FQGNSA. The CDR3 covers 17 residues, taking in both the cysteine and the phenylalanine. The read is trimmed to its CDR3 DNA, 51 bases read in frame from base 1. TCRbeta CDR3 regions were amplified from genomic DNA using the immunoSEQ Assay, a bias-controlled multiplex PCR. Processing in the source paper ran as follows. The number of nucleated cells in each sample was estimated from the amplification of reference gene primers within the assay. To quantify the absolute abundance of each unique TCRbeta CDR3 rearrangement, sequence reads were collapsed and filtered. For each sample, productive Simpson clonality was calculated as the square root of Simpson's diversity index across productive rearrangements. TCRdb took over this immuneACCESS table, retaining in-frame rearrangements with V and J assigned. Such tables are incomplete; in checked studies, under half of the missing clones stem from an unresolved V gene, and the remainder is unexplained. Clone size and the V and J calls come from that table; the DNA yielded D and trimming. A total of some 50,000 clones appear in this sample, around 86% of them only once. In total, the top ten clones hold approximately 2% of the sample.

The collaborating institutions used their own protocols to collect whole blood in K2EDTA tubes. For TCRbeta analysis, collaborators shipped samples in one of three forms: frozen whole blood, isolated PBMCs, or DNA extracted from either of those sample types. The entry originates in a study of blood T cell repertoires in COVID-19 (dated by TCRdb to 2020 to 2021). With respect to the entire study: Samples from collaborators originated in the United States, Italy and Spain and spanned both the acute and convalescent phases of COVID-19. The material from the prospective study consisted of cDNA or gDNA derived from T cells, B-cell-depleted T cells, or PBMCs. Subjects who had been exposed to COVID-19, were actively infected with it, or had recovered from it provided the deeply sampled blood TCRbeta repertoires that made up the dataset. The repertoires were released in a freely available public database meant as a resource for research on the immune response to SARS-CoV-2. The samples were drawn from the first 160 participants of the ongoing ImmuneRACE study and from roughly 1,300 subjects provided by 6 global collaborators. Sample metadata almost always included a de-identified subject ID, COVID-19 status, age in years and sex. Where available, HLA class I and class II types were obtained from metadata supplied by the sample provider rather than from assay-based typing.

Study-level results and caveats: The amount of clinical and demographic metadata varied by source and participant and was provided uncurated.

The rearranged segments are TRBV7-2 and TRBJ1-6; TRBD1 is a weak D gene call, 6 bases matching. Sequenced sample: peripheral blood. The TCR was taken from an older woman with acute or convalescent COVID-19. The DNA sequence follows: TGTGCCAGCAGCGTAACCCAGGGGCGTTTTCAGAATTCACCCCTCCACTTT. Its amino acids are CASSVTQGRFQNSPLHF.